This T cell receptor (beta chain) was captured by sequencing in a study of human T cells and chemical hapten exposure. On the study more broadly: 2% DPC was applied to roughly 2 cm by roughly 2 cm of upper inner arm skin for sensitization. Patients received weekly diphenylcyclopropenone doses to the scalp throughout the approximately 24-week study. Mostly female patients had alopecia areata, totalis or universalis. Notes on the study in general: No shift was seen in TCRs above 1 in 1000 frequency with DPC sensitization.

This clonotype came up a few times. Antigen: not known. The time point: pre-sensitization, week 0. Treatment reported: therapeutic diphenylcyclopropenone sensitization with weekly scalp DPC. MiXCR was run by TCRdb on the RACE reads, yielding one entry per CDR3 protein. Counted here are 95,000 to 150,000 distinct CDR3 sequences, about 14% occurring once; the ten biggest clones make up approximately 2.8%. The receptor's source is a woman under 30 with alopecia areata. Some clones in this sample may be carry-over from other donors' samples. The sample consisted of whole blood, taken in connection with sensitization to the hapten diphenylcyclopropenone (DPC).

In DNA form, the CDR3 reads TGTGCCAGCAGCTCCGTCAGGGGGCGCGACATGAACACTGAAGCTTTCTTT. It translates to CASSSVRGRDMNTEAFF. The chain carries TRBV7-9 and TRBJ1-1, with 8 positions matching TRBD1. This CDR3 contains 17 residues. CDR1 and CDR2 from the germline V gene are SEHNR and FQNEAQ (reference sequence). The V segment lost 4 bases and the J segment 0 bases; nucleotides outside the gene matches: 10.